Following are 14 T cell receptor beta chains from one sample sequenced in a study of cytomegalovirus exposure and HLA in healthy donors. PCR amplification relied on 60 Vbeta primers (plus 13 Jbeta primers). Assay used: immunoSEQ multiplex PCR; TCRdb lists only in-frame clones, some missing. The sample contains 150,000 or so clones, under 80% of which appear only once. The sample comprised PBMCs. These receptors were obtained from a female donor in good health and CMV-seronegative.

The chain links TRBV5-1 to TRBJ1-1; D ambiguous. Trimming removed 5 bases from V and 6 bases from J, with 14 bases in between. Germline V gene lookup returns CDR1 SGHRS and CDR2 YFSETQ. The CDR3 extends over 13 amino acids. The CDR3 protein is CASRPAGGAEAFF. For the CDR3, the DNA is TGCGCCAGCAGACCGGCGGGTGGGGCTGAAGCTTTCTTT.

The V and J genes are TRBV4-2 and TRBJ1-2, with 8 bases aligning to TRBD1. The CDR3 totals 15 residues. The ends lost 4 bases at V and 0 bases at J; junction bases unmatched: 4. The germline CDR1 and CDR2 sequences are LGHNA and YNFKEQ. CDR3 amino acids: CASSPQGVANYGYTF. In DNA, the CDR3 is TGTGCCAGCAGCCCACAGGGGGTAGCTAACTATGGCTACACCTTC.

This rearrangement joins TRBV19 to TRBJ1-4, with 7 bases that match TRBD1. The CDR3 runs 13 residues. Germline V gene lookup returns CDR1 LNHDA and CDR2 SQIVND (reference sequence). Trimming cost V 8 bases and J 10 bases; bases outside gene matches: 10. The CDR3 sequence: CASDGGQAGKLFF. CDR3 nucleotides: TGTGCCAGTGACGGAGGACAGGCGGGAAAACTGTTTTTT.

The genes are TRBV29-1 and TRBJ2-7; 9 nucleotides agree with TRBD1. J lost 2 bases, V lost 3 bases, and 2 bases had no gene match. Per germline, CDR1 SQVTM and CDR2 ANQGSEA. The CDR3 contains 13 residues. CDR3 sequence reads: CSVDGTGPYEQYF. Written as DNA, the CDR3 is TGCAGCGTTGATGGGACAGGGCCCTACGAGCAGTACTTC.

The table lists this clone with a few counts. This rearrangement joins TRBV6-6 to TRBJ1-4; 10 bases map to TRBD1. J was trimmed by 7 bases and V by 0 bases; bases with no gene match: 2. Per the germline V gene, CDR1 is MNHNY and CDR2 is SVGAGI (reference sequence). CDR3 length: 15 amino acids. CDR3 protein: CASSYSGQGSEKLFF. The DNA for the CDR3 is TGTGCCAGCAGTTACTCGGGACAGGGGAGTGAAAAACTGTTTTTT.

In this sample, this clone is medium-sized. The sample has other DNA sequences that encode this CDR3 too. The gene calls are TRBV6-1 and TRBJ2-2; D not certain. From germline, CDR1 is MNHNS and CDR2 SASEGT. This CDR3 has 13 amino acids. V was pared by 5 bases and J by 3 bases, with 7 bases between. CDR3 coding DNA: TGTGCCAGCAGTCCCCGCGACACCGGGGAGCTGTTTTTT. Translation: CASSPRDTGELFF.

This chain connects TRBV2 to TRBJ1-2; a possible D gene is TRBD1 (5 bases). V was pared by 8 bases and J by 0 bases, with 16 bases between. CDR3 length equals 15 residues. Germline V lookup: CDR1 SNHLY, CDR2 FYNNEI. The chain's CDR3 is CASEDSYSANYGYTF. For the CDR3, the DNA is TGTGCCAGCGAAGACAGCTACTCCGCTAACTATGGCTACACCTTC.

A single count supports this clone. The V and J genes are TRBV7-8 and TRBJ1-1; 7 nucleotides line up with TRBD1. Losses at the gene ends were 7 bases for V and 4 bases for J; bases not matched to a gene: 15. The CDR3 has 16 residues. Germline lookup yields CDR1 SGHVS and CDR2 FQNEAQ. The CDR3 coding sequence is TGTGCCAGCACAGGAGACAGGGTCAGAGTTGGCACTGAAGCTTTCTTT. This encodes CASTGDRVRVGTEAFF.

The rearrangement links TRBV7-9 to TRBJ1-5, with D maybe TRBD1 (5 bases). The germline gives CDR1 SEHNR, CDR2 FQNEAQ (reference sequence). The V and J ends lost 1 base and 5 bases respectively, with 12 bases between them. This CDR3 region has 15 residues. The CDR3 loop reads CASSLGGGRYQPQHF. The CDR3 DNA is TGTGCCAGCAGCTTAGGGGGCGGAAGATATCAGCCCCAGCATTTT. The whole variable domain, remainder taken from reference TRBV7-9 and TRBJ1-5, is DTGVSQNPRHKITKRGQNVTFRCDPISEHNRLYWYRQTLGQGPEFLTYFQNEAQLEKSRLLSDRFSAERPKGSFSTLEIQRTEQGDSAMYLCASSLGGGRYQPQHFGDGTRLSIL.

A few counts support this clone. The V and J genes are TRBV30 and TRBJ1-3; unclear D gene. This CDR3 has 16 amino acids. Germline loops: CDR1 GTSNPN, CDR2 SVGIG (reference sequence). V was shortened by 5 bases and J by 0 bases, with 17 bases between the two germline ends. CDR3 coding DNA: TGTGCCTGGGGTCCCCCGGGTAGGCACTCTGGAAACACCATATATTTT. Translation gives CAWGPPGRHSGNTIYF.

This clone has a handful of counts. The chain carries TRBV25-1 and TRBJ1-1; D possibly corresponds to TRBD1 (5 bases). CDR3 length: 15 residues. V dropped 4 bases and J dropped 4 bases, with 16 bases sitting between them. Germline values: CDR1 MGHDK, CDR2 SYGVNS. CDR3 loop: CASSGDQGLGTEAFF. Here the CDR3 DNA reads TGTGCCAGCAGTGGCGACCAGGGTTTGGGCACTGAAGCTTTCTTT. The whole variable domain, filled in from reference TRBV25-1 and TRBJ1-1, reads EADIYQTPRYLVIGTGKKITLECSQTMGHDKMYWYQQDPGMELHLIHYSYGVNSTEKGDLSSESTVSRIRTEHFPLTLESARPSHTSQYLCASSGDQGLGTEAFFGQGTRLTVV.

The chain couples TRBV7-2 to TRBJ1-3; tentatively, D is TRBD1 (6 bases). V lost 5 bases, J lost 4 bases, and 18 bases lay in between. Germline V gene data show CDR1 as SGHTA and CDR2 as FQGNSA. CDR3 length equals 16 residues. CDR3 coding DNA: TGTGCCAGCAGCCATTTCCCAGGGGCGGCGGGAAACACCATATATTTT. Its translation: CASSHFPGAAGNTIYF.

The V and J genes are TRBV5-6 and TRBJ1-2; tentative D call: TRBD1 (5 bases). V lost 0 bases to trimming and J lost 5 bases, with 17 bases between them. Looked up from germline, CDR1 is SGHDT and CDR2 is YYEEEE. This CDR3 has 16 amino acids. CDR3 sequence reads: CASSLGQRGFTYGYTF. The CDR3, as DNA: TGTGCCAGCAGCTTGGGCCAGCGGGGCTTCACATATGGCTACACCTTC.

This chain links TRBV7-8 with TRBJ1-2; 7 positions agree with TRBD1. With V trimmed by 5 bases and J by 5 bases, 5 bases remained unmatched. The CDR3 is 13 amino acids. Germline lookup yields CDR1 SGHVS and CDR2 FQNEAQ. CDR3 in amino acids: CASSQGQSYGYTF. The CDR3 coding sequence is TGTGCCAGCAGCCAGGGACAGAGTTATGGCTACACCTTC.